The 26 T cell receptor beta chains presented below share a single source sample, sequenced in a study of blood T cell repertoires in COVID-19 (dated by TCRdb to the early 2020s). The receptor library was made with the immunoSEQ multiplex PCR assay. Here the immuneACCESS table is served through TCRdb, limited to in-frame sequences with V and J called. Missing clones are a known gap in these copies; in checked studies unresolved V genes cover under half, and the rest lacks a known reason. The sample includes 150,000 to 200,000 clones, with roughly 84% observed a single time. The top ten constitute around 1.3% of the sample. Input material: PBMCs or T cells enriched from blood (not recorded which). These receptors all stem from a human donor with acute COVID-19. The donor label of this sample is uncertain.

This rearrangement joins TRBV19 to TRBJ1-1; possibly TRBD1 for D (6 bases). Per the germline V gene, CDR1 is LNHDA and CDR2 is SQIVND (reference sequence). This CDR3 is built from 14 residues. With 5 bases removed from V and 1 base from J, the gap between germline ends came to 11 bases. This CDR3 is CASSYGTQNTEAFF. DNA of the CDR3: TGTGCCAGTAGTTATGGGACACAGAACACTGAAGCTTTCTTT.

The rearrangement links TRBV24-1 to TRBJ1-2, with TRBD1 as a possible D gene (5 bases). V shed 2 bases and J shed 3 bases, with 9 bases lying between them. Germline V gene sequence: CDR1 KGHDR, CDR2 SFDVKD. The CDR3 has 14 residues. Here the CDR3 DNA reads TGTGCCACCAGTGATTATTCGACAGACTATGGCTACACCTTC. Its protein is CATSDYSTDYGYTF.

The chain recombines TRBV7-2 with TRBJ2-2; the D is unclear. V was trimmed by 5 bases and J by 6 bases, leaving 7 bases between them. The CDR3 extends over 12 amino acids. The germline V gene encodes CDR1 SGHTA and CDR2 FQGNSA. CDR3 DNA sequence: TGTGCCAGCAGCCCCCTCTCCGGGGAGCTGTTTTTT. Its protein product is CASSPLSGELFF.

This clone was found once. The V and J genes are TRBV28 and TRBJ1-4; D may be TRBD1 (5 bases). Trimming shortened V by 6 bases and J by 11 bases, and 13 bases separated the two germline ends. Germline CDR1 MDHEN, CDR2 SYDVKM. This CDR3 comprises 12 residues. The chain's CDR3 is CASSLSGGKLFF. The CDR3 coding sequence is TGTGCCAGCAGCCTTAGTGGGGGGAAACTGTTTTTT.

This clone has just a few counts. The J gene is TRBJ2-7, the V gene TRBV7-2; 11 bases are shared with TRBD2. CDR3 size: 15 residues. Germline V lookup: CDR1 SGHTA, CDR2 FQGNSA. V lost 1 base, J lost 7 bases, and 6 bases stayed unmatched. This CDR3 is CASSLGLAGGGEQYF. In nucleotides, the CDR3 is TGTGCCAGCAGCTTAGGGCTAGCGGGGGGAGGTGAGCAGTACTTC.

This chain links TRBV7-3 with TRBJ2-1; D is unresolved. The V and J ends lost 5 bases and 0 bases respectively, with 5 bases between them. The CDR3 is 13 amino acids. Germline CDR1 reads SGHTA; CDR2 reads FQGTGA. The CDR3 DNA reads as TGTGCCAGCAGCCCTAGCTCCTACAATGAGCAGTTCTTC. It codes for CASSPSSYNEQFF.

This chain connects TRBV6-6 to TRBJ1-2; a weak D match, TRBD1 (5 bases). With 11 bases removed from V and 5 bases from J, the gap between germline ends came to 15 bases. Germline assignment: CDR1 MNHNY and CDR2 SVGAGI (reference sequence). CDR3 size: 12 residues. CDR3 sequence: CAGSPGQYGYTF. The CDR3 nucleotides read TGTGCCGGAAGCCCCGGACAATATGGCTACACCTTC.

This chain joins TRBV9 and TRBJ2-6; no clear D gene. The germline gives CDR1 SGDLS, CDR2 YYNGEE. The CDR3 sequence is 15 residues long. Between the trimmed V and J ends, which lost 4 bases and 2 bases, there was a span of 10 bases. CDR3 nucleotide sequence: TGTGCCAGCAGCCCTGAGTTCGCTGGGGCCAACGTCCTGACTTTC. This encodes CASSPEFAGANVLTF.

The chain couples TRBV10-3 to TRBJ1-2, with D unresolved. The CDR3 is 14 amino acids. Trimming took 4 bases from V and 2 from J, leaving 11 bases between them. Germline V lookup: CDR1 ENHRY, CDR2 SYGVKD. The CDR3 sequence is CAISGAGKNYGYTF. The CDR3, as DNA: TGTGCCATCAGTGGAGCCGGGAAAAACTATGGCTACACCTTC.

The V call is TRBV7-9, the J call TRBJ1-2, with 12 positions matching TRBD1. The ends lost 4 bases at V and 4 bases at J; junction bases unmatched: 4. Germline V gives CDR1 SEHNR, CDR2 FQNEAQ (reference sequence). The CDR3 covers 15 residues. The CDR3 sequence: CASSSGTGGTYGYTF. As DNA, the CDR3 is TGTGCCAGCAGCTCCGGGACAGGGGGCACCTATGGCTACACCTTC.

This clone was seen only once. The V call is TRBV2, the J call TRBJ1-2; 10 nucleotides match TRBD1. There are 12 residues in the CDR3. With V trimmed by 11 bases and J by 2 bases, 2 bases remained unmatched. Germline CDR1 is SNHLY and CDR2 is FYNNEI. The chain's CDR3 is CAGTGENYGYTF. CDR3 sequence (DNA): TGTGCCGGGACAGGGGAGAACTATGGCTACACCTTC.

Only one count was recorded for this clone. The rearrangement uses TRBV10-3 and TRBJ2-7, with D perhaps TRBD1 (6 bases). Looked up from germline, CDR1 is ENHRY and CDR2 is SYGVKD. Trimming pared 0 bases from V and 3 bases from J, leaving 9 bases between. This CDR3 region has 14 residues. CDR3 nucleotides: TGTGCCATCAGTGAGTCGATAGGGGGCTACGAGCAGTACTTC. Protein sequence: CAISESIGGYEQYF.

The CDR3 DNA follows: TGTGCCAGCAGCGACGCGGGAGGAAACACCATATATTTT. Amino acid sequence: CASSDAGGNTIYF. The J gene is TRBJ1-3, the V gene TRBV9, with no clear D. CDR1 and CDR2 from the germline V gene are SGDLS and YYNGEE. The CDR3 extends over 13 amino acids. The V end was cut by 3 bases, the J end by 4 bases, with 8 bases between.

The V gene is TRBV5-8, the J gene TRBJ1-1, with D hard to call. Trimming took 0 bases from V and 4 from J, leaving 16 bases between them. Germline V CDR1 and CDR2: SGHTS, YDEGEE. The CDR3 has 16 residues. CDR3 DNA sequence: TGTGCCAGCAGCTTGGTGCAGGTGGGTTTGGGCACTGAAGCTTTCTTT. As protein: CASSLVQVGLGTEAFF.

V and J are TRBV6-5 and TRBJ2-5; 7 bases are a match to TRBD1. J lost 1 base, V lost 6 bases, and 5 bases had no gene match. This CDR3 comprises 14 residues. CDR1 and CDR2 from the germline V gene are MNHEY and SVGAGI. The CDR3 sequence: CASRPTGVQETQYF. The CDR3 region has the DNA TGTGCCAGCAGACCCACAGGGGTCCAAGAGACCCAGTACTTC.

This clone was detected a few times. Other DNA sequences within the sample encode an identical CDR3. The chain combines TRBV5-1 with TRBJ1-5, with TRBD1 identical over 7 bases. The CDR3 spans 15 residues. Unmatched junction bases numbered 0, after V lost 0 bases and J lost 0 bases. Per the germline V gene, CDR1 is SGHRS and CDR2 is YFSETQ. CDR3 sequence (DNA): TGCGCCAGCAGCTTGGGGGACAGTAGCAATCAGCCCCAGCATTTT. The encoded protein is CASSLGDSSNQPQHF.

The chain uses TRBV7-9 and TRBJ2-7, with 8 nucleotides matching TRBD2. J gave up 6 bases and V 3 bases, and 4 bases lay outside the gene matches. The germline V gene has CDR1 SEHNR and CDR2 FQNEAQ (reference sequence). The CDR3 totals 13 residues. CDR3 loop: CASSLRGEGEQYF. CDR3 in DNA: TGTGCCAGCAGCTTGCGGGGGGAAGGCGAGCAGTACTTC.

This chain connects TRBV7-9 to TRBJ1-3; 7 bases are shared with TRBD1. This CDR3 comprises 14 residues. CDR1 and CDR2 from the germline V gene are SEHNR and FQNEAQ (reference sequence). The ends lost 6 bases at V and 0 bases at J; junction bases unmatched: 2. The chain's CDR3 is CASRRTGSGNTIYF. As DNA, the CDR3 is TGTGCCAGCAGAAGGACAGGCTCTGGAAACACCATATATTTT. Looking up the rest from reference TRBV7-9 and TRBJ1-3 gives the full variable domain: DTGVSQNPRHKITKRGQNVTFRCDPISEHNRLYWYRQTLGQGPEFLTYFQNEAQLEKSRLLSDRFSAERPKGSFSTLEIQRTEQGDSAMYLCASRRTGSGNTIYFGEGSWLTVV.

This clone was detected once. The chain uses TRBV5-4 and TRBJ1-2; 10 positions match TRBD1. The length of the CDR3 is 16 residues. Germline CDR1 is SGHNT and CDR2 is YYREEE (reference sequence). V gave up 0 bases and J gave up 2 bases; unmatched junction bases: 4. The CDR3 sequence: CASSLVGQGGNYGYTF. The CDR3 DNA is TGTGCCAGCAGCTTGGTAGGACAGGGGGGGAACTATGGCTACACCTTC.

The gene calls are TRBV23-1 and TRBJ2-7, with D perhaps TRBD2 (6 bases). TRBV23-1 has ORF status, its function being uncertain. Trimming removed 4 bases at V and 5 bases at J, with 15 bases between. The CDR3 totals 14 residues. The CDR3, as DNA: TGCGCCAGCAGTCGGGTCAGTTGGAGGGACGAGCAGTACTTC. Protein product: CASSRVSWRDEQYF.

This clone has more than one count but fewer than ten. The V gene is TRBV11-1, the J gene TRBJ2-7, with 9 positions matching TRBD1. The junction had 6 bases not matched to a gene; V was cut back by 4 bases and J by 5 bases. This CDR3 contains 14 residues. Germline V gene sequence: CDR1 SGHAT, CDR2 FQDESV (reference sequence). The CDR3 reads CASSWRDREHEQYF. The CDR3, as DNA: TGTGCCAGCAGCTGGAGGGACAGGGAACACGAGCAGTACTTC.

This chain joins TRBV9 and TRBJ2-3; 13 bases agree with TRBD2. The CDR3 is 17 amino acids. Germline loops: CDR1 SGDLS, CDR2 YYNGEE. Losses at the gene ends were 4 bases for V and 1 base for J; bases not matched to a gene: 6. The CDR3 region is CASSPGGTSGGTDTQYF. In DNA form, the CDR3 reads TGTGCCAGCAGCCCCGGGGGGACTAGCGGGGGCACAGATACGCAGTATTTT.

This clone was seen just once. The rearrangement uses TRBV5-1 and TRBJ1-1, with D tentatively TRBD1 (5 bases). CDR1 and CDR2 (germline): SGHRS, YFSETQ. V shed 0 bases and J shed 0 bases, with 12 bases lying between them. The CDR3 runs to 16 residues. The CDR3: CASSLGGGTLNTEAFF. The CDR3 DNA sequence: TGCGCCAGCAGCTTGGGTGGAGGGACCCTGAACACTGAAGCTTTCTTT.

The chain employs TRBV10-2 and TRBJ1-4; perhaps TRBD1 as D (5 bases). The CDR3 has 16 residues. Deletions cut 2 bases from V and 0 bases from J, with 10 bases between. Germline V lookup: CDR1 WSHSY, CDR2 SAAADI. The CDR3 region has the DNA TGCGCCAGCAGTGAGGGGGGGACGGCAACTAATGAAAAACTGTTTTTT. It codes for CASSEGGTATNEKLFF.

The CDR3 sequence is CATSSHRENQPQHF. Written as DNA, the CDR3 is TGTGCCACCAGCAGTCACAGGGAGAATCAGCCCCAGCATTTT. The V call is TRBV15, the J call TRBJ1-5; D possibly corresponds to TRBD1 (6 bases). V lost 3 bases, J lost 4 bases, and 10 bases lay in between. The CDR3 has 14 amino acids. Germline values: CDR1 LNHNV, CDR2 YYDKDF (reference sequence).

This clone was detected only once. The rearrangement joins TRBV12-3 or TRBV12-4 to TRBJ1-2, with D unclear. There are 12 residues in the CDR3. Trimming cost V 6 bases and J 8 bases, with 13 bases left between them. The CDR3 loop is CASSPGPTGYTF. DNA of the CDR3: TGTGCCAGCAGCCCAGGCCCCACCGGCTACACCTTC.